Presented here are 29 T cell receptor beta chains from one specimen sequenced in a study of blood T cell repertoires in COVID-19. Only in-frame clones appear in the TCRdb table, and some are missing; sequencing was by immunoSEQ multiplex PCR. The table lists about 210,000 clones, around 82% of them singletons. Source material: peripheral blood. The receptors shown here come from a woman aged 40-49 years with active or convalescent COVID-19.

V gene TRBV18 combines with J gene TRBJ1-2; tentatively, D is TRBD1 (5 bases). This CDR3 has 12 residues. V gave up 5 bases and J gave up 4 bases, with 8 bases separating them. Germline loops: CDR1 KGHSH, CDR2 LQKENI. CDR3 nucleotides: TGTGCCAGCTCAGGGGACTCCTATGGCTACACCTTC. It codes for CASSGDSYGYTF.

V and J are TRBV6-5 and TRBJ2-2; tentatively, D is TRBD1 (6 bases). V lost 7 bases and J 7 bases, leaving 7 bases between the germline ends. CDR1 is MNHEY and CDR2 is SVGAGI in the germline V gene. There are 11 residues in the CDR3. CDR3 residues: CASKGDGELFF. CDR3 DNA: TGTGCCAGCAAGGGGGACGGGGAGCTGTTTTTT.

The chain combines TRBV7-2 with TRBJ1-3, with a weak D call TRBD1 (6 bases). Germline CDR1 and CDR2: SGHTA and FQGNSA. This CDR3 spans 12 amino acids. The V end lost 10 bases, the J end lost 4 bases, and 11 bases lay between the germline ends. The CDR3, as DNA: TGTGCCACCACGGACAGAGGAAACACCATATATTTT. Its translation is CATTDRGNTIYF.

The genes are TRBV6-6 and TRBJ2-7, with a tentative D call TRBD1 (6 bases). The ends were cut back, 6 bases at V and 0 bases at J, with 12 bases in the middle. Looked up from germline, CDR1 is MNHNY and CDR2 is SVGAGI (reference sequence). The CDR3 covers 14 residues. The CDR3 is CASRGTKSSYEQYF. Here the CDR3 DNA reads TGTGCCAGCAGGGGGACAAAAAGCTCCTACGAGCAGTACTTC.

This clone was seen ten or more times. J is TRBJ2-3 and V is TRBV5-6, with TRBD2 matching over 8 bases. J gave up 2 bases and V 4 bases, and 9 bases lay outside the gene matches. CDR3 length: 16 amino acids. Germline CDR1 reads SGHDT; CDR2 reads YYEEEE. CDR3 sequence: CASSMALAGLTDTQYF. The CDR3 DNA is TGTGCCAGCAGCATGGCCCTAGCGGGCCTCACAGATACGCAGTATTTT.

This clone was detected once. J is TRBJ1-2 and V is TRBV7-2; 10 bases align to TRBD1. CDR3 size: 17 residues. After removal of 1 base from V and 6 bases from J, the junction contained 11 bases not matched to a gene. The germline V gene has CDR1 SGHTA and CDR2 FQGNSA. CDR3 residues: CASSLVSGTGDLDGYTF. The DNA of the CDR3 is TGTGCCAGCAGCTTAGTGAGCGGGACAGGGGATTTGGATGGCTACACCTTC.

CDR3 nucleotide sequence: TGCAGCGTCCCCGGGACAGATAATGAAAAACTGTTTTTT. This codes for CSVPGTDNEKLFF. The chain links TRBV29-1 to TRBJ1-4; 7 bases match TRBD1. CDR1 and CDR2 from the germline V gene are SQVTM and ANQGSEA. This CDR3 spans 13 amino acids. Germline trimming cut 6 bases from V and 4 bases from J; bases unmatched to any gene: 5.

The chain employs TRBV7-3 and TRBJ2-6; the match to TRBD1 covers 9 bases. CDR1 and CDR2 from the germline V gene are SGHTA and FQGTGA. CDR3 length equals 16 residues. V lost 7 bases to trimming and J lost 4 bases; unmatched junction nucleotides: 8. The CDR3 bases are TGTGCCAGCATGGGGACAGGGATATCCGGGGCCAACGTCCTGACTTTC. Its protein is CASMGTGISGANVLTF.

This chain links TRBV6-4 with TRBJ2-1; no clear D. Germline V gene lookup returns CDR1 MRHNA and CDR2 SNTAGT. The CDR3 covers 13 residues. V lost 4 bases and J lost 6, with 10 bases in between. Here the CDR3 DNA reads TGTGCCAGCAGTGCAGAGTCGGGCAATGAGCAGTTCTTC. This gives the protein CASSAESGNEQFF.

The chain couples TRBV5-5 to TRBJ2-5, with 8 bases matching TRBD1. Trimming took 3 bases from V and 0 from J; bases not matched to a gene: 13. CDR3 length: 18 amino acids. The germline V gene has CDR1 SGHKS and CDR2 YYEKEE (reference sequence). The CDR3 bases are TGTGCCAGCAGCTCCCCCGGTGGATCAGGGGGCGACCAAGAGACCCAGTACTTC. As protein: CASSSPGGSGGDQETQYF.

This clone has a handful of counts. The V and J genes are TRBV19 and TRBJ1-4, with D perhaps matching TRBD1 (6 bases). The CDR3 loop spans 14 amino acids. The V end lost 7 bases, the J end lost 5 bases, and 14 bases lay between the germline ends. CDR1 and CDR2 from the germline V gene are LNHDA and SQIVND (reference sequence). Here the CDR3 DNA reads TGTGCCAGTATCTACCGCAGGGGAAATGAAAAACTGTTTTTT. Its protein is CASIYRRGNEKLFF. Complete variable domain (other parts from reference TRBV19 and TRBJ1-4): DGGITQSPKYLFRKEGQNVTLSCEQNLNHDAMYWYRQDPGQGLRLIYYSQIVNDFQKGDIAEGYSVSREKKESFPLTVTSAQKNPTAFYLCASIYRRGNEKLFFGSGTQLSVL.

CDR3 coding DNA: TGTGCCAGCAGCTTAGAGAAACAGGGCCCGAACACTGAAGCTTTCTTT. Protein: CASSLEKQGPNTEAFF. The chain has TRBV7-8 and TRBJ1-1, with D maybe TRBD1 (6 bases). V gave up 1 base and J gave up 1 base, with 13 bases separating them. This CDR3 has 16 residues. From germline, CDR1 is SGHVS and CDR2 FQNEAQ.

Note on this clone: A read error may account for a junction end that differs from germline. V is TRBV18 and J is TRBJ2-7, with 10 bases aligning to TRBD1. The germline CDR1 and CDR2 sequences are KGHSH and LQKENI. CDR3 length: 17 residues. The DNA for the CDR3 is TGTGCCAGCTCGCCACTCGGGGGGACAGGGGTCCCCTACGAGCAGTACTTC. Translating gives CASSPLGGTGVPYEQYF. Variable domain in full (rest from reference TRBV18 and TRBJ2-7): NAGVMQNPRHLVRRRGQEARLRCSPMKGHSHVYWYRQLPEEGLKFMVYLQKENIIDESGMPKERFSAEFPKEGPSILRIQQVVRGDSAAYFCASSPLGGTGVPYEQYFGPGTRLTVT.

The chain employs TRBV7-2 and TRBJ2-7; 8 bases are a match to TRBD1. CDR1 is SGHTA, CDR2 FQGNSA, per germline. The trim removed 6 bases at V and 3 bases at J, leaving 7 bases unmatched. The CDR3 extends over 14 amino acids. This CDR3 reads CASRQMDRVYEQYF. DNA for the CDR3: TGTGCCAGCAGACAAATGGACAGGGTCTACGAGCAGTACTTC.

The V and J genes are TRBV7-9 and TRBJ2-2; perhaps TRBD2 as D (6 bases). Germline-derived CDR1 and CDR2 are SEHNR and FQNEAQ (reference sequence). The CDR3 has 13 residues. Trimming shortened V by 4 bases and J by 5 bases, and 8 bases separated the two germline ends. CDR3 residues: CASSYSGTGELFF. The DNA of the CDR3 is TGTGCCAGCAGCTATAGCGGTACCGGGGAGCTGTTTTTT. The variable domain in full, completed from reference TRBV7-9 and TRBJ2-2, reads DTGVSQNPRHKITKRGQNVTFRCDPISEHNRLYWYRQTLGQGPEFLTYFQNEAQLEKSRLLSDRFSAERPKGSFSTLEIQRTEQGDSAMYLCASSYSGTGELFFGEGSRLTVL.

CDR3 in amino acids: CASSFLASVGTQYF. The DNA of the CDR3 is TGTGCCAGCAGCTTCTTGGCTAGTGTAGGGACCCAGTACTTC. The V call is TRBV5-4, the J call TRBJ2-5; no reliable D call. The CDR3 loop spans 14 amino acids. Deletions cut 2 bases from V and 7 bases from J, with 15 bases between. Germline V gives CDR1 SGHNT, CDR2 YYREEE (reference sequence). The full variable domain, completed using reference TRBV5-4 and TRBJ2-5, is ETGVTQSPTHLIKTRGQQVTLRCSSQSGHNTVSWYQQALGQGPQFIFQYYREEENGRGNFPPRFSGLQFPNYSSELNVNALELDDSALYLCASSFLASVGTQYFGPGTRLLVL.

V usage is TRBV28 and J usage is TRBJ1-6, with TRBD1 identical over 7 bases. Per the germline V gene, CDR1 is MDHEN and CDR2 is SYDVKM. Losses at the gene ends were 7 bases for V and 5 bases for J; bases not matched to a gene: 2. There are 13 residues in the CDR3. The DNA of the CDR3 is TGTGCCAGCACGGGACAGAATAATTCACCCCTCCACTTT. Encoded protein: CASTGQNNSPLHF.

The chain recombines TRBV7-9 with TRBJ2-3; 10 bases are a match to TRBD1. V lost 8 bases, J lost 3 bases, and 8 bases stayed unmatched. Germline lookup yields CDR1 SEHNR and CDR2 FQNEAQ (reference sequence). The CDR3 totals 15 residues. Here the CDR3 reads CASPLEGQGTDTQYF. As DNA, the CDR3 is TGTGCCAGCCCCTTGGAGGGACAGGGGACAGATACGCAGTATTTT.

V and J are TRBV7-6 and TRBJ2-3; D not resolved. The CDR3 has 13 residues. V lost 2 bases to trimming and J lost 5 bases, with 8 bases between them. The V gene's germline CDR1 is SGHVS and CDR2 FNYEAQ. CDR3 sequence (DNA): TGTGCCAGCAGCTTAACACGACAAGATACGCAGTATTTT. Translated, it gives CASSLTRQDTQYF.

The chain couples TRBV10-3 to TRBJ1-1; TRBD1 matches at 9 bases. After removal of 5 bases from V and 1 base from J, the junction contained 5 bases not matched to a gene. The CDR3 is 15 residues long. Germline CDR1 and CDR2: ENHRY and SYGVKD. DNA for the CDR3: TGTGCCATCAGTTCGACAGGGGGGGCGAACACTGAAGCTTTCTTT. It translates to CAISSTGGANTEAFF.

The rearrangement uses TRBV5-4 and TRBJ1-1; 8 bases agree with TRBD1. The V gene's germline CDR1 is SGHNT and CDR2 YYREEE (reference sequence). V shed 4 bases and J 2 bases; nucleotides not matched to a gene: 7. The CDR3 runs 15 residues. CDR3 protein: CASSENSGGNTEAFF. CDR3 DNA sequence: TGTGCCAGCAGCGAAAACTCAGGGGGCAACACTGAAGCTTTCTTT.

Worth noting for this clone: At the DNA level, this CDR3 is encoded by other sequences in the same sample as well. The chain carries TRBV6-4 and TRBJ2-3, with 14 bases lining up with TRBD2. The length of the CDR3 is 16 residues. V was clipped by 0 bases and J by 6 bases; unmatched bases: 2. The germline gives CDR1 MRHNA, CDR2 SNTAGT. CDR3 residues: CASSDSTSGGADTQYF. For the CDR3, the DNA is TGTGCCAGCAGTGACTCGACTAGCGGGGGGGCCGATACGCAGTATTTT.

The rearrangement joins TRBV19 to TRBJ1-4, with 10 bases identical to TRBD1. CDR3 length: 14 residues. J lost 7 bases, V lost 6 bases, and 5 bases had no gene match. Germline CDR1 LNHDA, CDR2 SQIVND (reference sequence). The CDR3 reads CASRRGQGGEKLFF. In nucleotides, the CDR3 is TGTGCCAGTAGGAGAGGACAGGGGGGTGAAAAACTGTTTTTT.

V is TRBV24-1 and J is TRBJ1-2; 10 bases agree with TRBD1. CDR1 is KGHDR and CDR2 is SFDVKD in the germline V gene. With 9 bases clipped from V and 8 bases from J, the junction kept 14 bases outside the gene matches. The CDR3 contains 15 residues. The DNA of the CDR3 is TGTGCCACCTTCGGGGGGACAGGGGACCTACTGGGCTACACCTTC. It is translated as CATFGGTGDLLGYTF.

This clone was seen only a few times. The chain couples TRBV7-6 to TRBJ1-6; tentative D call: TRBD1 (5 bases). V dropped 2 bases and J dropped 0 bases, with 8 bases sitting between them. The CDR3 spans 16 residues. CDR1 and CDR2 (germline): SGHVS, FNYEAQ. CDR3 amino acids: CASSLQGSSYNSPLHF. DNA of the CDR3: TGTGCCAGCAGCTTACAGGGCAGCTCCTATAATTCACCCCTCCACTTT. Drawing the rest from reference TRBV7-6 and TRBJ1-6, the complete variable domain is GAGVSQSPRYKVTKRGQDVALRCDPISGHVSLYWYRQALGQGPEFLTYFNYEAQQDKSGLPNDRFSAERPEGSISTLTIQRTEQRDSAMYRCASSLQGSSYNSPLHFGNGTRLTVT.

The V gene is TRBV18, the J gene TRBJ2-2; the match to TRBD1 covers 9 bases. Per the germline V gene, CDR1 is KGHSH and CDR2 is LQKENI. The CDR3 loop spans 14 amino acids. V was pared by 8 bases and J by 7 bases, with 8 bases of the junction left unmatched. This chain's CDR3 is CASTLRTGDGELFF. The CDR3 bases are TGTGCCAGCACTCTACGGACAGGGGACGGGGAGCTGTTTTTT. The complete variable domain, with remaining parts taken from reference TRBV18 and TRBJ2-2, reads NAGVMQNPRHLVRRRGQEARLRCSPMKGHSHVYWYRQLPEEGLKFMVYLQKENIIDESGMPKERFSAEFPKEGPSILRIQQVVRGDSAAYFCASTLRTGDGELFFGEGSRLTVL.

CDR3: CASRQGGGRTDTQYF. As DNA, the CDR3 is TGTGCCAGCAGGCAAGGGGGGGGACGCACAGATACGCAGTATTTT. The genes are TRBV6-5 and TRBJ2-3; the D gene is possibly TRBD2 (7 bases). Germline-derived CDR1 and CDR2 are MNHEY and SVGAGI. V shed 6 bases and J shed 1 base, with 14 bases lying between them. The CDR3 is 15 residues long.

The chain combines TRBV5-1 with TRBJ2-7; D ambiguous. This CDR3 has 16 amino acids. Germline CDR1 reads SGHRS; CDR2 reads YFSETQ. V shed 0 bases and J shed 4 bases, with 17 bases lying between them. The CDR3 protein is CASSLGDGRPQYEQYF. As DNA, the CDR3 is TGCGCCAGCAGCTTGGGAGACGGCAGGCCACAATACGAGCAGTACTTC.

The genes are TRBV19 and TRBJ2-4; D not resolved. This CDR3 is built from 11 residues. Trimming took off 4 bases at V and 10 bases at J, with 8 bases between the two ends. Germline CDR1 reads LNHDA; CDR2 reads SQIVND (reference sequence). In DNA, the CDR3 is TGTGCCAGTAGTAGTGAGGAAATTCAGTACTTC. Translating gives CASSSEEIQYF. The full variable domain, completed using reference TRBV19 and TRBJ2-4, is DGGITQSPKYLFRKEGQNVTLSCEQNLNHDAMYWYRQDPGQGLRLIYYSQIVNDFQKGDIAEGYSVSREKKESFPLTVTSAQKNPTAFYLCASSSEEIQYFGAGTRLSVL.